The 4 T cell receptor beta chains below come from one sample, sequenced in a study of blood T cell repertoires in COVID-19. Sequencing was performed with immunoSEQ multiplex PCR; in TCRdb, only in-frame clones are kept and a portion is missing. This table holds 400,000 to 550,000 clones, nearly 90% found once. What was sequenced was PBMCs or T cells enriched from blood (not recorded which). The receptors here all came from a woman aged 18 to 35 with acute COVID-19.

This chain uses TRBV12-3 or TRBV12-4 with TRBJ2-7; perhaps TRBD2 as D (6 bases). The V end was cut by 6 bases, the J end by 4 bases, with 10 bases between. The CDR3 is 12 residues long. Here the CDR3 DNA reads TGTGCCAGCAGGCGGGGACTGTACGAGCAGTACTTC. As protein: CASRRGLYEQYF.

The genes are TRBV5-5 and TRBJ2-4, with a weak D call TRBD1 (5 bases). CDR3 length: 16 amino acids. Germline V gives CDR1 SGHKS, CDR2 YYEKEE (reference sequence). Trimming stripped 0 bases from V and 3 bases from J, with 13 bases between. CDR3 loop: CASSLVRQSFKNIQYF. In DNA, the CDR3 is TGTGCCAGCAGCTTGGTCCGACAGAGCTTCAAAAACATTCAGTACTTC.

The chain links TRBV25-1 to TRBJ1-5; a possible D gene is TRBD1 (6 bases). There are 14 residues in the CDR3. V was clipped by 6 bases and J by 1 base, with 10 bases between them. Germline CDR1 reads MGHDK; CDR2 reads SYGVNS. CDR3 region: CASSVRGSNQPQHF. The CDR3 coding sequence is TGTGCCAGCAGCGTCAGGGGAAGCAATCAGCCCCAGCATTTT.

This chain joins TRBV7-9 and TRBJ1-6; 9 bases line up with TRBD1. This CDR3 has 15 residues. Germline V lookup: CDR1 SEHNR, CDR2 FQNEAQ (reference sequence). Trimming at V came to 5 bases and at J to 7 bases, leaving 6 bases not matched to a gene. The CDR3 DNA reads as TGTGCCAGCAGCCCTACGACAGGGGGAAATTCACCCCTCCACTTT. Its translation: CASSPTTGGNSPLHF. Looking up the rest from reference TRBV7-9 and TRBJ1-6 gives the full variable domain: DTGVSQNPRHKITKRGQNVTFRCDPISEHNRLYWYRQTLGQGPEFLTYFQNEAQLEKSRLLSDRFSAERPKGSFSTLEIQRTEQGDSAMYLCASSPTTGGNSPLHFGNGTRLTVT.